The rows below give T cell receptor beta chains drawn from one sample of a study of blood T cell repertoires in COVID-19. Assay: immunoSEQ multiplex PCR; the TCRdb copy retains only in-frame clones and omits some. The table includes roughly 70,000 clones, under 85% detected once. Sequencing was performed on peripheral blood. The receptors stem from a man between 60 and 70 years old with COVID-19, enrolled during active disease. Both conserved end residues are part of each CDR3. The D gene is left open where the match is weak. Size values are once, few and many counts, or a class for expanded clones, and some rows have none.

CDR3: CAWGFRGQSYGYTF
DNA: TGTGCCTGGGGTTTTAGGGGCCAAAGTTATGGCTACACCTTC
D: .
V: TRBV30
size: .
J: TRBJ1-2

CDR3: CASRDGTSSTDTQYF
DNA: TGTGCCAGCAGGGATGGGACTTCCTCCACAGATACGCAGTATTTT
D: .
V: TRBV6-4
size: few
J: TRBJ2-3

CDR3: CASSDQGTGELFF
DNA: TGTGCCAGCAGTGATCAGGGTACCGGGGAGCTGTTTTTT
D: .
V: TRBV2
size: many
J: TRBJ2-2

CDR3: CSVDQGFGGYTF
DNA: TGCAGCGTCGATCAAGGATTCGGGGGCTACACCTTC
D: .
V: TRBV29-1
size: .
J: TRBJ1-2

CDR3: CASSQGFGLAGWEQFF
DNA: TGTGCCAGCAGCCAAGGGTTTGGACTAGCGGGGTGGGAGCAGTTCTTC
D: TRBD2
V: TRBV4-2
size: .
J: TRBJ2-1

CDR3: CASSLWSGQGSEKLFF
DNA: TGCGCCAGCAGCTTGTGGTCGGGACAGGGTAGTGAAAAACTGTTTTTT
D: TRBD1
V: TRBV5-1
size: few
J: TRBJ1-4

CDR3: CSASRQGGSPLHF
DNA: TGCAGTGCTAGTCGGCAGGGTGGTTCACCCCTCCACTTT
D: .
V: TRBV20-1
size: .
J: TRBJ1-6

CDR3: CASSLEGWGYQETQYF
DNA: TGTGCCAGCAGCTTAGAGGGGTGGGGCTACCAAGAGACCCAGTACTTC
D: .
V: TRBV11-3
size: .
J: TRBJ2-5

CDR3: CASSQDLGDSTDTQYF
DNA: TGTGCCAGCAGCCAAGATTTGGGGGACTCCACAGATACGCAGTATTTT
D: .
V: TRBV4-2
size: .
J: TRBJ2-3

CDR3: CASRAGGSTDTQYF
DNA: TGCGCCAGCAGGGCAGGGGGTTCCACAGATACGCAGTATTTT
D: TRBD1
V: TRBV10-1
size: .
J: TRBJ2-3

CDR3: CASSFRQAGMGRAYEQYF
DNA: TGTGCCAGCAGCTTTCGGCAGGCCGGGATGGGGAGGGCCTACGAGCAGTACTTC
D: .
V: TRBV12-1
size: few
J: TRBJ2-7

CDR3: CASSQGRYNYGYTF
DNA: TGTGCCAGCAGCCAAGGGCGGTATAACTATGGCTACACCTTC
D: .
V: TRBV14
size: once
J: TRBJ1-2

CDR3: CASSLIWRETQYF
DNA: TGTGCCAGCAGTTTAATCTGGAGGGAGACCCAGTACTTC
D: .
V: TRBV12-3/TRBV12-4
size: .
J: TRBJ2-5

CDR3: CASRLPGQLVSDF
DNA: TGTGCCAGCAGATTACCGGGACAGTTAGTCTCGGACTTC
D: TRBD1
V: TRBV11-2
size: .
J: TRBJ2-7

CDR3: CASSTGPYQPQHF
DNA: TGTGCCAGTAGCACAGGGCCCTATCAGCCCCAGCATTTT
D: .
V: TRBV19
size: many
J: TRBJ1-5